What follows describes a single T cell receptor (beta chain). The CDR3 extends over 18 amino acids. Deletions cut 1 base from V and 1 base from J, with 19 bases between. In germline, CDR1 is MNHNS, CDR2 SASEGT. This record comes from a study of shared T cell receptors in the human thymus. Data came from immunoSEQ multiplex PCR; TCRdb stores just in-frame clones and leaves some out. The sample comprises about 380,000 clones, around 95% of which are singletons, and approximately 0.02% rests with the top ten. The origin of this receptor is a human donor. The sample comprised thymocytes. The chain is built from TRBV6-1 and TRBJ1-1, with D possibly being TRBD1 (6 bases). The CDR3 nucleotides read TGTGCCAGCAGTGAAGTATCCCCGGGGGGCCTTGGGAACACTGAAGCTTTCTTT. This translates into CASSEVSPGGLGNTEAFF.